These 23 T cell receptor beta chains share one sample of origin, sequenced in a study of blood T cell repertoires in COVID-19 (dated by TCRdb to 2020 to 2022). Libraries came from the immunoSEQ multiplex PCR assay. Drawn from immuneACCESS, this table holds only the in-frame rearrangements with V and J called that TCRdb kept. Clones are partly lost; checked studies trace under half to an unresolved V gene and leave the rest unexplained. This sample holds under 250,000 clones; roughly 83% were observed only once. Clones ranked in the top ten supply approximately 9.1% of the sample. The sample taken for sequencing was peripheral blood. All receptors come from an elderly man with acute or convalescent COVID-19.

The chain has TRBV27 and TRBJ2-7; a weak D match, TRBD1 (5 bases). This CDR3 has 13 amino acids. The V gene lost 4 bases and the J gene lost 0 bases, with 7 bases spanning the gap. Germline V gene lookup returns CDR1 MNHEY and CDR2 SMNVEV (reference sequence). The chain's CDR3 is CASSSRGSYEQYF. CDR3 in DNA: TGTGCCAGCAGTTCAAGGGGCTCCTACGAGCAGTACTTC.

V is TRBV19 and J is TRBJ1-1; 9 bases fit TRBD1. The J segment lost 1 base and the V segment lost 6 bases, leaving 6 bases of the junction unmatched. CDR3 length: 15 residues. Germline CDR1 and CDR2: LNHDA and SQIVND (reference sequence). The CDR3 sequence: CASSSDRGANTEAFF. CDR3 DNA: TGTGCCAGTAGCTCGGACAGGGGCGCGAACACTGAAGCTTTCTTT.

This sequence joins TRBV6-1 and TRBJ1-1, with unresolved D. Trimming removed 2 bases at V and 10 bases at J, with 11 bases between. The length of the CDR3 is 12 residues. Germline CDR1 is MNHNS and CDR2 is SASEGT. CDR3 DNA sequence: TGTGCCAGCAGTGAATCGTTGGGAGGAGCTTTCTTT. Encoded protein: CASSESLGGAFF.

The chain is built from TRBV11-2 and TRBJ2-7; no definite D call. The ends were cut back, 6 bases at V and 3 bases at J, with 18 bases in the middle. The CDR3 is 15 residues long. Germline loops: CDR1 SGHAT, CDR2 FQNNGV. The CDR3 here is CASSFPTYVVYEQYF. Written as DNA, the CDR3 is TGTGCCAGCAGTTTCCCCACTTACGTCGTCTACGAGCAGTACTTC.

The table lists this clone with many counts. The gene calls are TRBV20-1 and TRBJ2-5, with TRBD1 as a possible D gene (5 bases). The CDR3 is 11 amino acids. Trimming shortened V by 6 bases and J by 9 bases, and 14 bases separated the two germline ends. Germline V gene data show CDR1 as DFQATT and CDR2 as SNEGSKA (reference sequence). CDR3 DNA: TGCAGTGCCAGACACACAGGTTCCCAGTACTTC. Its translation is CSARHTGSQYF.

The rearrangement joins TRBV3-1 (or the pseudogene TRBV3-2) to TRBJ1-5; tentative D call: TRBD1 (5 bases). V shed 1 base and J shed 0 bases, with 13 bases lying between them. Germline lookup yields CDR1 LGHDT and CDR2 YNNKEL (reference sequence). The CDR3 loop spans 17 amino acids. The DNA of the CDR3 is TGTGCCAGCAGCCAAGCTGGGGCAGGGATTAGCAATCAGCCCCAGCATTTT. Its protein product is CASSQAGAGISNQPQHF.

The V and J genes are TRBV30 and TRBJ1-6; perhaps TRBD1 as D (6 bases). Trimming took 7 bases from V and 0 from J, leaving 10 bases between them. In germline, CDR1 is GTSNPN, CDR2 SVGIG (reference sequence). The CDR3 extends over 14 amino acids. The CDR3 loop is CASRGGSYNSPLHF. Here the CDR3 DNA reads TGTGCCTCGAGGGGGGGCTCCTATAATTCACCCCTCCACTTT. Full variable domain (missing parts from reference TRBV30 and TRBJ1-6): SQTIHQWPATLVQPVGSPLSLECTVEGTSNPNLYWYRQAAGRGLQLLFYSVGIGQISSEVPQNLSASRPQDRQFILSSKKLLLSDSGFYLCASRGGSYNSPLHFGNGTRLTVT.

This clone was seen only a few times. V is TRBV6-6 and J is TRBJ1-5; no definite D call. Germline lookup yields CDR1 MNHNY and CDR2 SVGAGI (reference sequence). The CDR3 loop spans 13 amino acids. The V and J ends lost 6 bases and 8 bases respectively, with 14 bases between them. CDR3 loop: CASRPFGEKPQHF. The CDR3 DNA sequence: TGTGCCAGCAGACCCTTTGGGGAGAAGCCCCAGCATTTT.

The genes are TRBV27 and TRBJ1-3; no reliable D call. There are 15 residues in the CDR3. V lost 0 bases to trimming and J lost 4 bases, with 10 bases between them. Germline CDR1 MNHEY, CDR2 SMNVEV (reference sequence). CDR3 sequence reads: CASSLSTDLGNTIYF. DNA for the CDR3: TGTGCCAGCAGTTTATCCACAGACCTAGGAAACACCATATATTTT.

In this sample, this clone turned up a few times. The chain combines TRBV30 with TRBJ2-7; 9 bases match TRBD2. Looked up from germline, CDR1 is GTSNPN and CDR2 is SVGIG (reference sequence). The CDR3 is made up of 19 amino acids. V was clipped by 3 bases and J by 1 base; unmatched bases: 19. CDR3 bases: TGTGCCTGGAGAGGAAAAAGGAGCGAAGCGGGAGGCCCATCCTACGAGCAGTACTTC. Translated: CAWRGKRSEAGGPSYEQYF. Variable domain in full (rest from reference TRBV30 and TRBJ2-7): SQTIHQWPATLVQPVGSPLSLECTVEGTSNPNLYWYRQAAGRGLQLLFYSVGIGQISSEVPQNLSASRPQDRQFILSSKKLLLSDSGFYLCAWRGKRSEAGGPSYEQYFGPGTRLTVT.

The V gene is TRBV29-1, the J gene TRBJ1-5; TRBD1 matches at 7 bases. This CDR3 region has 12 residues. Germline V CDR1 and CDR2: SQVTM, ANQGSEA. After removal of 7 bases from V and 3 bases from J, the junction contained 3 bases not matched to a gene. The CDR3: CSAGQANQPQHF. CDR3 nucleotide sequence: TGCAGCGCCGGACAGGCCAATCAGCCCCAGCATTTT. Drawing the rest from reference TRBV29-1 and TRBJ1-5, the complete variable domain is SAVISQKPSRDICQRGTSLTIQCQVDSQVTMMFWYRQQPGQSLTLIATANQGSEATYESGFVIDKFPISRPNLTFSTLTVSNMSPEDSSIYLCSAGQANQPQHFGDGTRLSIL.

This clone came up a few times. The CDR3 region is CSVGQRNTEAFF. The CDR3 nucleotides read TGCAGCGTAGGACAGAGGAACACTGAAGCTTTCTTT. The chain combines TRBV29-1 with TRBJ1-1, with D perhaps matching TRBD1 (6 bases). The CDR3 is made up of 12 amino acids. The V gene lost 6 bases and the J gene lost 1 base, with 9 bases spanning the gap. Looked up from germline, CDR1 is SQVTM and CDR2 is ANQGSEA.

This clone was observed a handful of times. The rearrangement uses TRBV4-1 and TRBJ2-7; 8 nucleotides match TRBD1. Germline loops: CDR1 MGHRA, CDR2 YSYEKL. V gave up 4 bases and J gave up 0 bases; unmatched junction bases: 14. The length of the CDR3 is 18 residues. The CDR3 spells CASSLREGRDRFSYEQYF. CDR3 DNA: TGCGCCAGCAGCCTAAGAGAAGGCCGGGACAGGTTCTCCTACGAGCAGTACTTC.

This chain uses TRBV2 with TRBJ1-4; TRBD1 agrees at 7 bases. Germline V gives CDR1 SNHLY, CDR2 FYNNEI. This CDR3 is built from 13 residues. With V trimmed by 7 bases and J by 5 bases, 4 bases remained unmatched. CDR3 region: CASKDRANEKLFF. The CDR3 DNA reads as TGTGCCAGCAAAGACAGGGCGAATGAAAAACTGTTTTTT.

V gene TRBV24-1 combines with J gene TRBJ2-7, with D hard to call. CDR1 KGHDR and CDR2 SFDVKD come from the germline V gene. The length of the CDR3 is 13 residues. The V gene lost 3 bases and the J gene lost 5 bases, with 10 bases spanning the gap. CDR3 nucleotide sequence: TGTGCCACCAGTGATCCACCCAACAACGAGCAGTACTTC. Its translation is CATSDPPNNEQYF.

The chain combines TRBV27 with TRBJ2-1; 9 bases agree with TRBD2. In germline, CDR1 is MNHEY, CDR2 SMNVEV (reference sequence). The CDR3 has 17 amino acids. Germline trimming cut 2 bases from V and 1 base from J; bases unmatched to any gene: 6. CDR3 in amino acids: CASSLEGTSPSYNEQFF. Written as DNA, the CDR3 is TGTGCCAGCAGTTTAGAAGGGACTAGCCCGTCCTACAATGAGCAGTTCTTC.

Turning to this clone: This CDR3 is also generated by other DNA sequences in the sample. The chain uses TRBV24-1 and TRBJ1-2; no reliable D call. Trimming stripped 2 bases from V and 5 bases from J, with 5 bases between. There are 12 residues in the CDR3. Germline CDR1 reads KGHDR; CDR2 reads SFDVKD. CDR3 nucleotides: TGTGCCACCAGTGATTCGTCTTATGGCTACACCTTC. It specifies CATSDSSYGYTF.

This clone was found a few times. The V and J genes are TRBV18 and TRBJ2-7; TRBD1 agrees at 9 bases. CDR1 is KGHSH, CDR2 LQKENI, per germline. This CDR3 contains 17 residues. The junction had 16 bases not matched to a gene; V was cut back by 5 bases and J by 5 bases. This chain's CDR3 is CASSAQSSGTGKNEQYF. The CDR3 coding sequence is TGTGCCAGCTCAGCCCAATCTTCCGGGACAGGGAAGAACGAGCAGTACTTC.

The CDR3 bases are TGTGCCAGCAGCCAAGAGGGGAGTACTGGGGCCAACGTCCTGACTTTC. Its protein product is CASSQEGSTGANVLTF. This chain links TRBV4-2 with TRBJ2-6; a weak D match, TRBD2 (5 bases). Trimming cost V 0 bases and J 2 bases, with 8 bases left between them. CDR1 is LGHNA and CDR2 is YNFKEQ in the germline V gene. CDR3 length: 16 amino acids.

V usage is TRBV27 and J usage is TRBJ2-1; 7 nucleotides match TRBD2. V was pared by 3 bases and J by 6 bases, with 14 bases of the junction left unmatched. This CDR3 region has 17 residues. Looked up from germline, CDR1 is MNHEY and CDR2 is SMNVEV (reference sequence). The CDR3 region is CASSFRSGGGSTNEQFF. CDR3 nucleotides: TGTGCCAGCAGTTTTCGTAGTGGCGGGGGATCAACCAATGAGCAGTTCTTC.

The chain combines TRBV18 with TRBJ1-5, with 8 bases that match TRBD1. CDR3 length equals 14 residues. Trimming cost V 5 bases and J 6 bases; bases outside gene matches: 6. CDR1 is KGHSH and CDR2 is LQKENI in the germline V gene. The CDR3 here is CASSEDRGGQPQHF. CDR3 sequence (DNA): TGTGCCAGCTCAGAAGACAGGGGTGGTCAGCCCCAGCATTTT. Looking up the rest from reference TRBV18 and TRBJ1-5 gives the full variable domain: NAGVMQNPRHLVRRRGQEARLRCSPMKGHSHVYWYRQLPEEGLKFMVYLQKENIIDESGMPKERFSAEFPKEGPSILRIQQVVRGDSAAYFCASSEDRGGQPQHFGDGTRLSIL.

The chain carries TRBV3-1 (or the pseudogene TRBV3-2) and TRBJ1-2; D might be TRBD1 (6 bases). This CDR3 is 13 amino acids long. Trimming took 4 bases from V and 3 from J, leaving 9 bases between them. Germline-derived CDR1 and CDR2 are LGHDT and YNNKEL (reference sequence). DNA for the CDR3: TGTGCCAGCAGCCCCGGACAGTACTATGGCTACACCTTC. Translation gives CASSPGQYYGYTF.

CDR3 loop: CSVELLALPETQYF. Here the CDR3 DNA reads TGCAGCGTTGAGCTGCTAGCACTTCCAGAGACCCAGTACTTC. The rearrangement uses TRBV29-1 and TRBJ2-5, with D possibly matching TRBD2 (5 bases). This CDR3 is 14 amino acids long. Germline loops: CDR1 SQVTM, CDR2 ANQGSEA. V lost 3 bases and J lost 4, with 15 bases in between.